This T cell receptor (beta chain) was captured in a study of T-cell memory formation after mild COVID-19. General study findings and limits: CD4+ bias marked clones expanding day 15 to 37, unlike balanced contracting clones.

Constant-segment primers served in 5'RACE that generated TCR alpha and TCR beta cDNA libraries bearing sample barcodes and UMIs. MiXCR, run by TCRdb on the 5' RACE reads, gives a single entry per CDR3 protein. This sample has roughly 350,000 distinct CDR3 sequences, with 25% to 30% found just once. The CDR3 covers 15 residues. Looked up from germline, CDR1 is SQVTM and CDR2 is ANQGSEA. Concerning this clonotype itself: Its antigen is not identified.

The specimen was PBMCs or a T cell subset sorted from them (not recorded which). The chain carries TRBV29-1 and TRBJ2-3; possibly TRBD2 for D (5 bases). The TCR comes from an adult woman who had mild COVID-19 (a few samples of this study predate the infection). Cell type and time point are not known. CDR3 amino acids: CSFEGIGEGPDTQYF. The CDR3 DNA reads TGCAGTTTTGAAGGGATCGGAGAGGGCCCAGATACGCAGTATTTT.